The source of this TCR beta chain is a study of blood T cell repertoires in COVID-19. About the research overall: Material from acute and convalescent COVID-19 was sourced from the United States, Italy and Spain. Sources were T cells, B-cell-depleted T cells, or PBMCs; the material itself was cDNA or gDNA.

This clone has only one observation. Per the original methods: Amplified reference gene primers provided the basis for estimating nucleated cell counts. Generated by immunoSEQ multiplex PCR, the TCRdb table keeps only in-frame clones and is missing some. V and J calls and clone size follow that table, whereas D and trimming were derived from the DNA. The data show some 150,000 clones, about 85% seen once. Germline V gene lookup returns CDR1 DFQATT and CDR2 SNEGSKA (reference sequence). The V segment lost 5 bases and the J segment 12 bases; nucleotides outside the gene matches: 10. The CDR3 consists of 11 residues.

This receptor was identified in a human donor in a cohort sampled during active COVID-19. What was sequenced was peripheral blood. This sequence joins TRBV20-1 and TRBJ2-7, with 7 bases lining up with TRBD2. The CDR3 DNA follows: TGCAGTGCTTGGGAGGGGAGGGGAGGGTACTTC. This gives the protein CSAWEGRGGYF.